This is a list of T cell receptor beta chains from one sample in a study of blood T cell repertoires in COVID-19. Sequenced by immunoSEQ multiplex PCR; TCRdb stores in-frame clones only, minus some. The repertoire holds some 350,000 clones, with approximately 92% as singletons. Sequencing was performed on PBMCs or T cells enriched from blood (not recorded which). The origin of the receptors is a young man who had recovered from COVID-19. CDR3s include the opening cysteine and the closing phenylalanine or tryptophan. Each record gives: CDR3 DNA, CDR3 protein, V gene, clone size, D gene, J gene. A D gene is named only where the DNA matches it firmly. Part of the rows lack a size; the others show once, few, many or a class for expanded clones.

DNA: TGTGCCAGCAGTTTTAATCCAGAGGGTAGGGCTTTCTTT
CDR3: CASSFNPEGRAFF
V: TRBV12-3/TRBV12-4
size: -
D: -
J: TRBJ1-1

DNA: TGTGCCAGCAGCTTAGTAGCTAAAGGACAGGGGGGGGAGACCCAGTACTTC
CDR3: CASSLVAKGQGGETQYF
V: TRBV11-2
size: few
D: TRBD1
J: TRBJ2-5

DNA: TGTGCCAGCAGTAGCGGACAGCACTACGAGCAGTACTTC
CDR3: CASSSGQHYEQYF
V: TRBV28
size: -
D: -
J: TRBJ2-7

DNA: TGTGCCAGCAGCAAAACAGGAATCCCCGGGGAGCTGTTTTTT
CDR3: CASSKTGIPGELFF
V: TRBV11-1
size: -
D: -
J: TRBJ2-2

DNA: TGTGCCAGCCTTCAGATCGGGGAGCTGTTTTTT
CDR3: CASLQIGELFF
V: TRBV28
size: -
D: -
J: TRBJ2-2

DNA: TGTGCCAGCAGTTTCAGGGGGAATGAAAAACTGTTTTTT
CDR3: CASSFRGNEKLFF
V: TRBV27
size: -
D: TRBD1
J: TRBJ1-4

DNA: TGTGCCAGCAGCCAACGACTCCAGGGAAGGTACAATGAGCAGTTCTTC
CDR3: CASSQRLQGRYNEQFF
V: TRBV3-1/TRBV3-2
size: -
D: -
J: TRBJ2-1

DNA: TGTGCCAGCAGCGCCCAAGCCCCGGGACTAGCGTCTTCAGATACGCAGTATTTT
CDR3: CASSAQAPGLASSDTQYF
V: TRBV9
size: -
D: TRBD2
J: TRBJ2-3

DNA: TGTGCCAGCAGTTCGGGTCGACGGAGCTACGAGCAGTACTTC
CDR3: CASSSGRRSYEQYF
V: TRBV27
size: -
D: -
J: TRBJ2-7

DNA: TGCGCCAGCAGCCAAGAAGGCCGACAGGGGTACGAGCAGTACTTC
CDR3: CASSQEGRQGYEQYF
V: TRBV4-1
size: -
D: TRBD1
J: TRBJ2-7

DNA: TGTGCCAGCACCCCTGGGAGCGGAATTCTCTCCTACAATGAGCAGTTCTTC
CDR3: CASTPGSGILSYNEQFF
V: TRBV2
size: -
D: -
J: TRBJ2-1

DNA: TGTGCCGGATTAGCGGGGGAGAACACCGGGGAGCTGTTTTTT
CDR3: CAGLAGENTGELFF
V: TRBV7-3
size: few
D: TRBD2
J: TRBJ2-2

DNA: TGTGCCAGCAGTTTAAACAGATACAATCAGCCCCAGCATTTT
CDR3: CASSLNRYNQPQHF
V: TRBV27
size: -
D: -
J: TRBJ1-5

DNA: TGTGCCAGTAGTATTCAGGGCTACTATGGCTACACCTTC
CDR3: CASSIQGYYGYTF
V: TRBV19
size: -
D: -
J: TRBJ1-2

DNA: TGCGCCAGCAGCCTCGGGACACTAAGGTCCTACGAGCAGTACTTC
CDR3: CASSLGTLRSYEQYF
V: TRBV4-3
size: -
D: -
J: TRBJ2-7

DNA: TGTGCCAGCTCACCACTTCCGGGACAGGGAAATGTTGGCTACACCTTC
CDR3: CASSPLPGQGNVGYTF
V: TRBV18
size: -
D: TRBD1
J: TRBJ1-2

DNA: TGTGCCAGTAGTCTCAGAGGGGGAGGACAGGGCCCAAGCTACGAGCAGTACTTC
CDR3: CASSLRGGGQGPSYEQYF
V: TRBV19
size: -
D: TRBD1
J: TRBJ2-7

DNA: TGTGCCTGGAGTCCCGGGACAAAGAGGTCCGGGGAGCTGTTTTTT
CDR3: CAWSPGTKRSGELFF
V: TRBV30
size: -
D: -
J: TRBJ2-2

DNA: TGCGCCAGCAGCCAAGATGTCATGGCGGGGGGGGCCGGTACGCAGTATTTT
CDR3: CASSQDVMAGGAGTQYF
V: TRBV4-1
size: -
D: TRBD2
J: TRBJ2-3

DNA: TGCGCCAGCAGCCAAGATGGGAGCCCCCGCTCTGGAAACACCATATATTTT
CDR3: CASSQDGSPRSGNTIYF
V: TRBV4-1
size: -
D: -
J: TRBJ1-3

DNA: TGTGCCAGCAGTCGGTTTAGCGGGGGGGCGGAGACCCAGTACTTC
CDR3: CASSRFSGGAETQYF
V: TRBV6-5
size: -
D: TRBD2
J: TRBJ2-5

DNA: TGTGCCAGCAGCCAAGAGTTTGACAGGGAATATGGCTACACCTTC
CDR3: CASSQEFDREYGYTF
V: TRBV4-2
size: -
D: TRBD1
J: TRBJ1-2

DNA: TGTGCCACCAGTGACCCTGGACAGGGGGGGAATGAAAAACTGTTTTTT
CDR3: CATSDPGQGGNEKLFF
V: TRBV24-1
size: -
D: TRBD1
J: TRBJ1-4

DNA: TGCGCCAGCAGCTTGGGTGACAGGCCCCTCCACTTT
CDR3: CASSLGDRPLHF
V: TRBV5-1
size: -
D: -
J: TRBJ1-6

DNA: TGTGCCACCAGCAGGGGGGGACGGAATCAGCCCCAGCATTTT
CDR3: CATSRGGRNQPQHF
V: TRBV15
size: -
D: -
J: TRBJ1-5

DNA: TGTGCCAGCAGCTTAGCGACGGACAGCCCATCTCATGGCTACACCTTC
CDR3: CASSLATDSPSHGYTF
V: TRBV7-9
size: -
D: -
J: TRBJ1-2

DNA: TGTGCCATCAGTACCGGACAGGGAAACGGGGGCACTGAAGCTTTCTTT
CDR3: CAISTGQGNGGTEAFF
V: TRBV10-3
size: -
D: TRBD1
J: TRBJ1-1

DNA: TGTGCCAGCAGCTTGACAGCGCACCAAGAGACCCAGTACTTC
CDR3: CASSLTAHQETQYF
V: TRBV7-2
size: few
D: -
J: TRBJ2-5

DNA: TGCAGCGTTGCACCTTCACTAGCGGGAGCTTCTGAGCAGTTCTTC
CDR3: CSVAPSLAGASEQFF
V: TRBV29-1
size: -
D: TRBD2
J: TRBJ2-1

DNA: TGTGCCAGCAGCTTAGGCGCAGGGGAGGGCTACACCTTC
CDR3: CASSLGAGEGYTF
V: TRBV7-2
size: many
D: -
J: TRBJ1-2

DNA: TGTGCCAGCAGTAAGACTGCGGGTGGATACAATGAGCAGTTCTTC
CDR3: CASSKTAGGYNEQFF
V: TRBV6-5
size: -
D: -
J: TRBJ2-1

DNA: TGTGCCAGCAGTTCCCCAGCGGGAGGATTCGATGAGCAGTTCTTC
CDR3: CASSSPAGGFDEQFF
V: TRBV28
size: -
D: TRBD2
J: TRBJ2-1

DNA: TGCAGCGGTGGGACAGTTTATACTGAAGCTTTCTTT
CDR3: CSGGTVYTEAFF
V: TRBV29-1
size: once
D: TRBD1
J: TRBJ1-1

DNA: TGTGCCTGGAGTTCTTTTGGAGGGAGCGCGTATGGCTACACCTTC
CDR3: CAWSSFGGSAYGYTF
V: TRBV30
size: -
D: -
J: TRBJ1-2

DNA: TGTGCCAGCTCACCGACGGACAGGGCGGCTTTCTTT
CDR3: CASSPTDRAAFF
V: TRBV18
size: -
D: TRBD1
J: TRBJ1-1

DNA: TGTGCCAGCAACCCACTAGCGGGGAAGGGAGATACGCAGTATTTT
CDR3: CASNPLAGKGDTQYF
V: TRBV2
size: -
D: TRBD2
J: TRBJ2-3

DNA: TGTGCCAGCAGTGGTATGAGGGGGAACTCCTACGAGCAGTACTTC
CDR3: CASSGMRGNSYEQYF
V: TRBV28
size: -
D: -
J: TRBJ2-7

DNA: TGTGCCTGGAGTGTACTTACAGACAATTCACCCCTCCACTTT
CDR3: CAWSVLTDNSPLHF
V: TRBV30
size: -
D: -
J: TRBJ1-6

DNA: TGCGCCAGCAGCTCCCGGGACAGCTACGAGCAGTACTTC
CDR3: CASSSRDSYEQYF
V: TRBV5-1
size: -
D: TRBD1
J: TRBJ2-7

DNA: TGTGCCAGCAGCCAAGACCTCGGGGGTCGGGAGCTGTTTTTT
CDR3: CASSQDLGGRELFF
V: TRBV7-8
size: -
D: -
J: TRBJ2-2

DNA: TGCGCCAGCAGCATAACAGGGGTGGGCACTGAAGCTTTCTTT
CDR3: CASSITGVGTEAFF
V: TRBV5-1
size: -
D: TRBD1
J: TRBJ1-1

DNA: TGTGCCAGCAGCCCACCAGGGAACGAGCAGTTCTTC
CDR3: CASSPPGNEQFF
V: TRBV7-2
size: -
D: -
J: TRBJ2-1

DNA: TGTGCCAGTACCCAGACAGGGTTCTGGCAGCCCCAGCATTTT
CDR3: CASTQTGFWQPQHF
V: TRBV19
size: -
D: TRBD1
J: TRBJ1-5

DNA: TGTGCCAGCAGCTTAGATCGGGTAGGCGGCTACACCTTC
CDR3: CASSLDRVGGYTF
V: TRBV7-9
size: -
D: -
J: TRBJ1-2

DNA: TGTGCCACCAGCAGAGAATACGGGACAGTCAATCAGCCCCAGCATTTT
CDR3: CATSREYGTVNQPQHF
V: TRBV15
size: -
D: TRBD1
J: TRBJ1-5

DNA: TGTGCCAGCAGCCCCCATCCGGGGGATTCACCCCTCCACTTT
CDR3: CASSPHPGDSPLHF
V: TRBV9
size: once
D: -
J: TRBJ1-6

DNA: TGTGCCAGCAGTTTAGGGGGCAGGTTCAATCAGCCCCAGCATTTT
CDR3: CASSLGGRFNQPQHF
V: TRBV28
size: -
D: -
J: TRBJ1-5

DNA: TGCGCCAGCAGCCACATGGACAGGGGGCGGGACAATGAGCAGTTCTTC
CDR3: CASSHMDRGRDNEQFF
V: TRBV5-1
size: -
D: TRBD1
J: TRBJ2-1

DNA: TGTGCCAGCACCCTAGGGGGCGGGGGGGCCTCAGAGACCCAGTACTTC
CDR3: CASTLGGGGASETQYF
V: TRBV9
size: -
D: TRBD2
J: TRBJ2-5

DNA: TGCGCCAGCAGAGCCCGGTCCGTGGACACCGGGGAGCTGTTTTTT
CDR3: CASRARSVDTGELFF
V: TRBV5-1
size: -
D: -
J: TRBJ2-2

DNA: TGTGCCAGCAGCTTTGCCGGGACAGGGAACACTGAAGCTTTCTTT
CDR3: CASSFAGTGNTEAFF
V: TRBV7-8
size: few
D: TRBD1
J: TRBJ1-1

DNA: TGTGCCAGTAGTATTGGGACAGTCAATCAGCCCCAGCATTTT
CDR3: CASSIGTVNQPQHF
V: TRBV19
size: -
D: TRBD1
J: TRBJ1-5

DNA: TGTGCCAGCTCAAAAAGTGGGCCCGGGGAGCTGTTTTTT
CDR3: CASSKSGPGELFF
V: TRBV18
size: -
D: -
J: TRBJ2-2

DNA: TGTGCCAGCAGCTTGCCAGGACATTTGAACACTGAAGCTTTCTTT
CDR3: CASSLPGHLNTEAFF
V: TRBV5-4
size: once
D: -
J: TRBJ1-1